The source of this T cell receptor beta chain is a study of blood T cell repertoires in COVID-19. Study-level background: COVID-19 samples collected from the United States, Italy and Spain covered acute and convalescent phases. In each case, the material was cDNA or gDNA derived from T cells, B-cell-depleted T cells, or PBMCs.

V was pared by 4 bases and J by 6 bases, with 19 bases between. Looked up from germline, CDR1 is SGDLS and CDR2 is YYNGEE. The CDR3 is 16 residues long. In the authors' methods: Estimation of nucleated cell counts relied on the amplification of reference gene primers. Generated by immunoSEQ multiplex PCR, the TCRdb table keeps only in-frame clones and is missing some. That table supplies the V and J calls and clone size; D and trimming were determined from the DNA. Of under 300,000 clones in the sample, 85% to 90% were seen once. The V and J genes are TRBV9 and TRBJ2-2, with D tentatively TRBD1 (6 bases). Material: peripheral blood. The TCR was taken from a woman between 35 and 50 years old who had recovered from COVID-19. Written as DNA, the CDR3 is TGTGCCAGCAGCTCAGATGGGGCAAACAGGGCCGGGGAGCTGTTTTTT. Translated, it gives CASSSDGANRAGELFF.